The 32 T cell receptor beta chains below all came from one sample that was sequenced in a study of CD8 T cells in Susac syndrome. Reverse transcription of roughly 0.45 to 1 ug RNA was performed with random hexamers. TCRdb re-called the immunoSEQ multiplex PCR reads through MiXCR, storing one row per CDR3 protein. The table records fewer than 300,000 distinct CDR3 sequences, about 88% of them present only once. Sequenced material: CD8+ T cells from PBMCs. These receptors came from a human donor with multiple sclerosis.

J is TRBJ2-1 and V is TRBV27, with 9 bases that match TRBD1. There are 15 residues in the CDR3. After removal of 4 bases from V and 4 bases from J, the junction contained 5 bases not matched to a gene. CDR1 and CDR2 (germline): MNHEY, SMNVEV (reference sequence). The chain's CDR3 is CASSSGTGNYNEQFF. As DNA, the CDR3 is TGTGCCAGCAGTTCCGGGACAGGGAATTACAATGAGCAGTTCTTC.

CDR3 bases: TGCGCCAGCAGTGAGTCGGGCAGCTCCTACGAGCAGTACTTC. Amino acids: CASSESGSSYEQYF. This chain links TRBV10-1 with TRBJ2-7; unclear D gene. Deletions cut 0 bases from V and 0 bases from J, with 6 bases between. Germline CDR1 is WNHNN and CDR2 is SYGVQD (reference sequence). The length of the CDR3 is 14 residues.

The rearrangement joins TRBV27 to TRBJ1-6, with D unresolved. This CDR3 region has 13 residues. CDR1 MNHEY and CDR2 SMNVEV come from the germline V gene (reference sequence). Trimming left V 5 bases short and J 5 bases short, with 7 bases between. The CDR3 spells CASSPNDNSPLHF. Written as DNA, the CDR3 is TGTGCCAGCAGTCCTAACGATAATTCACCCCTCCACTTT.

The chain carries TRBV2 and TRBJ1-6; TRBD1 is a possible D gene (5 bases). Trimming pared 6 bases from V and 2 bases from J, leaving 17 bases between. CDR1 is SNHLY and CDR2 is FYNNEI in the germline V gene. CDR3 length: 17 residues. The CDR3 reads CASSNRDRITYNSPLHF. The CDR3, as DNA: TGTGCCAGCAGCAACCGGGACCGGATAACCTATAATTCACCCCTCCACTTT.

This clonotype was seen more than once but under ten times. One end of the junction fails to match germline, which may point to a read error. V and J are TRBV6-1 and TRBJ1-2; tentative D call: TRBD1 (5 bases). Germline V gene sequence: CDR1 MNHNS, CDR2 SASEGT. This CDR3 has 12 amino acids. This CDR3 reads CASREGVGGYTF. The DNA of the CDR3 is TGTGCCAGCAGAGAAGGGGTAGGTGGCTACACCTTC.

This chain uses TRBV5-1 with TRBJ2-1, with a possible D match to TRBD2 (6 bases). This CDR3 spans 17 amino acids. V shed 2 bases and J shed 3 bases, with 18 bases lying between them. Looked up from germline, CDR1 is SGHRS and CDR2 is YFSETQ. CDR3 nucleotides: TGCGCCAGCAGCTTAGGCGTCCGGGACTCGCTCTACAATGAGCAGTTCTTC. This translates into CASSLGVRDSLYNEQFF.

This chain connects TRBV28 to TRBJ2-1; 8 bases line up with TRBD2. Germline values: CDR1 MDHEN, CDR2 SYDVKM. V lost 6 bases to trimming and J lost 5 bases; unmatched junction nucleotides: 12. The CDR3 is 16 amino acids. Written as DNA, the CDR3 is TGTGCCAGCAGCTCCGAACGGGAGGGCCTTCACAATGAGCAGTTCTTC. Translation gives CASSSEREGLHNEQFF.

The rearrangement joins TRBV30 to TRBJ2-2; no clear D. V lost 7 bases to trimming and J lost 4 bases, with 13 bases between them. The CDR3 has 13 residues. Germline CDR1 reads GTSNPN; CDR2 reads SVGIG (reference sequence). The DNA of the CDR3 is TGTGCCTTGACGTACAGCTCCACCGGGGAGCTGTTTTTT. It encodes CALTYSSTGELFF.

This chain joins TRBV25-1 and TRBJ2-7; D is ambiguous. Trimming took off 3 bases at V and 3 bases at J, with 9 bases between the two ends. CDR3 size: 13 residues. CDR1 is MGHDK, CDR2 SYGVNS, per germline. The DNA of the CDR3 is TGTGCCAGCAGTGATCGGATATTCTACGAGCAGTACTTC. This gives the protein CASSDRIFYEQYF.

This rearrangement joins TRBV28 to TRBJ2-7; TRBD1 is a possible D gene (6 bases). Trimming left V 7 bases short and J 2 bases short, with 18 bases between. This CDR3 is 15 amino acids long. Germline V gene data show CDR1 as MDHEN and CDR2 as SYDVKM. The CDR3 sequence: CASTVGWGPAYEQYF. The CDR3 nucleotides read TGTGCCAGCACCGTGGGATGGGGGCCAGCCTACGAGCAGTACTTC. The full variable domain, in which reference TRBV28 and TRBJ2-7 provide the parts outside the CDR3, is DVKVTQSSRYLVKRTGEKVFLECVQDMDHENMFWYRQDPGLGLRLIYFSYDVKMKEKGDIPEGYSVSREKKERFSLILESASTNQTSMYLCASTVGWGPAYEQYFGPGTRLTVT.

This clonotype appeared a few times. DNA for the CDR3: TGTGCCATACAAGACCGACAGGTTAACTACGAGCAGTACTTC. The encoded protein is CAIQDRQVNYEQYF. The rearrangement links TRBV28 to TRBJ2-7; the D gene is possibly TRBD1 (6 bases). V gave up 10 bases and J gave up 3 bases, with 19 bases separating them. The germline V gene has CDR1 MDHEN and CDR2 SYDVKM. The CDR3 is 14 residues long. The full variable domain, its missing parts supplied by reference TRBV28 and TRBJ2-7, is DVKVTQSSRYLVKRTGEKVFLECVQDMDHENMFWYRQDPGLGLRLIYFSYDVKMKEKGDIPEGYSVSREKKERFSLILESASTNQTSMYLCAIQDRQVNYEQYFGPGTRLTVT.

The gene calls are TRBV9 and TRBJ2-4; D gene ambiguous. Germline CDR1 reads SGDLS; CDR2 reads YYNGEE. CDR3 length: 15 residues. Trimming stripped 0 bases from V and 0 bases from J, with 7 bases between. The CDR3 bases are TGTGCCAGCAGCGTAGACGGGCTAGCCAAAAACATTCAGTACTTC. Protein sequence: CASSVDGLAKNIQYF.

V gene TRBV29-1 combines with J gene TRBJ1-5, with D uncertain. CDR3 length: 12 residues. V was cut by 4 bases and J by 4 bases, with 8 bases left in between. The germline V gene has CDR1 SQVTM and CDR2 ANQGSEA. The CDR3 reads CSVGRENQPQHF. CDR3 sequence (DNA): TGCAGCGTTGGACGGGAGAATCAGCCCCAGCATTTT.

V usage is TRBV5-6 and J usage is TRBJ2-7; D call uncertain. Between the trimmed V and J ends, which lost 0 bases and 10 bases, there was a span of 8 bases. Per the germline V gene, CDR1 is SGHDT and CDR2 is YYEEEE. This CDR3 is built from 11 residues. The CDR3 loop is CASSLDAEQYF. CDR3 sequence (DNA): TGTGCCAGCAGCTTGGACGCGGAACAGTACTTC.

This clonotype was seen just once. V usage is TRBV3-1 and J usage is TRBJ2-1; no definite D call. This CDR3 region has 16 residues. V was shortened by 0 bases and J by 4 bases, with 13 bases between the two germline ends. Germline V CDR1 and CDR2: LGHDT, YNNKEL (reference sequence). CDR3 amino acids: CASSQDIGSEYNEQFF. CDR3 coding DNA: TGTGCCAGCAGCCAAGATATCGGGTCTGAGTACAATGAGCAGTTCTTC.

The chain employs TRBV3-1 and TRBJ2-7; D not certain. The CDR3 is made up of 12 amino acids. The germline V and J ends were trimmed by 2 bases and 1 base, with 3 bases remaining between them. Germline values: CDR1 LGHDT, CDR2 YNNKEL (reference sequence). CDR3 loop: CASSQMSYEQYF. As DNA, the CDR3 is TGTGCCAGCAGCCAAATGTCCTACGAGCAGTACTTC.

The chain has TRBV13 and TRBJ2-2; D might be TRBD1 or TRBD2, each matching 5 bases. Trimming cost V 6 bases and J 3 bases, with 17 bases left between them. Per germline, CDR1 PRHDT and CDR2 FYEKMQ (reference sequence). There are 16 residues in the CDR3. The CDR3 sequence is CASRAAGTDYTGELFF. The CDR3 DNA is TGTGCCAGCAGGGCAGCCGGGACCGACTACACCGGGGAGCTGTTTTTT.

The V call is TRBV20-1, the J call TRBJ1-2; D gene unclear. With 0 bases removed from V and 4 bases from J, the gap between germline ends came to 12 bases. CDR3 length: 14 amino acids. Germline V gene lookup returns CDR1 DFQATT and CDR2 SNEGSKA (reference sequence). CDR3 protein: CSARDKRVGYGYTF. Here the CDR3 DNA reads TGCAGTGCTAGAGATAAGAGGGTAGGCTATGGCTACACCTTC.

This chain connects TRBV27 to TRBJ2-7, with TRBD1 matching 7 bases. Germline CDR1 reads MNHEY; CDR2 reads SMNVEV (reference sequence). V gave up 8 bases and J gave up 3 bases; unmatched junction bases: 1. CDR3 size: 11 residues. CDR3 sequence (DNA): TGTGCCAGCCCAGGGGGCTACGAGCAGTACTTC. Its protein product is CASPGGYEQYF.

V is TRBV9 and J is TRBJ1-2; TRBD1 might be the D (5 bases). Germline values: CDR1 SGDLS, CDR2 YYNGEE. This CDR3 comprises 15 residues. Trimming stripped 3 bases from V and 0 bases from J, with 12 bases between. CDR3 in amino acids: CASSAGGDTNYGYTF. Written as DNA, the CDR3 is TGTGCCAGCAGCGCGGGAGGGGATACTAACTATGGCTACACCTTC.

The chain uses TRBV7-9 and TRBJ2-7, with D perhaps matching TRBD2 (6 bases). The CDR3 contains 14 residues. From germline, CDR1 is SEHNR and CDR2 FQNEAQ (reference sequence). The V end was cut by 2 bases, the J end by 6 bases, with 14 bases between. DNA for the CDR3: TGTGCCAGCAGCTTAACGGCGGGGAGCGCCGAGCAGTACTTC. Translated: CASSLTAGSAEQYF.

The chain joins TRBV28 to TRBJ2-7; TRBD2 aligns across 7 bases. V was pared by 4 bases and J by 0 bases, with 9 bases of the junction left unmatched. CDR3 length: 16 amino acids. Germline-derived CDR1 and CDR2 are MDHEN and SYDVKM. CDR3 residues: CASSSTSGISSYEQYF. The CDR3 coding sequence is TGTGCCAGCAGTTCCACCAGCGGGATCAGCTCCTACGAGCAGTACTTC.

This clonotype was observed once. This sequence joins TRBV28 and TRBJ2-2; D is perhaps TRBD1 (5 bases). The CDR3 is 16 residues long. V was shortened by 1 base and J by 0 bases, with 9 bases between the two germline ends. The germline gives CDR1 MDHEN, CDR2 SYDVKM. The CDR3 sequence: CASSLSGKTNTGELFF. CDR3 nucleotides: TGTGCCAGCAGTTTATCAGGGAAGACGAACACCGGGGAGCTGTTTTTT.

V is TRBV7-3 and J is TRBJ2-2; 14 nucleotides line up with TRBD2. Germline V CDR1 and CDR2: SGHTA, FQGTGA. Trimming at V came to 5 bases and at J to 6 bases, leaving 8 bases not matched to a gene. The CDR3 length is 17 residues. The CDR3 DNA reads TGTGCCAGCAGCGTGAGACTAGCGGGAGGGCGGTCCGGGGAGCTGTTTTTT. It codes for CASSVRLAGGRSGELFF.

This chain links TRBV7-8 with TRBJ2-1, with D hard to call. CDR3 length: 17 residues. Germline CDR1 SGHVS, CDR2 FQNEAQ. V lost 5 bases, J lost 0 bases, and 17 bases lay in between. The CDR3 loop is CASSAPILTPSYNEQFF. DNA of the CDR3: TGTGCCAGCAGCGCCCCCATACTAACCCCCTCCTACAATGAGCAGTTCTTC.

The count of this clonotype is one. CDR3 nucleotides: TGTGCCAGCAGGCCCGGGACTCCAAAAAACATTCAGTACTTC. Translation: CASRPGTPKNIQYF. The chain recombines TRBV28 with TRBJ2-4; maybe TRBD2 (6 bases). Germline CDR1 reads MDHEN; CDR2 reads SYDVKM. V lost 6 bases to trimming and J lost 4 bases, with 13 bases between them. This CDR3 region has 14 residues.

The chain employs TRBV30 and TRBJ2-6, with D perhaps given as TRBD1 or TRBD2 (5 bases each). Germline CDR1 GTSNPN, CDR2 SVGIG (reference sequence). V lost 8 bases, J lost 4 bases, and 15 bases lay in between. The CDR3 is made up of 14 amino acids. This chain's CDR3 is CAGGRITGANVLTF. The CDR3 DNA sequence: TGTGCCGGGGGTCGGATAACCGGGGCCAACGTCCTGACTTTC.

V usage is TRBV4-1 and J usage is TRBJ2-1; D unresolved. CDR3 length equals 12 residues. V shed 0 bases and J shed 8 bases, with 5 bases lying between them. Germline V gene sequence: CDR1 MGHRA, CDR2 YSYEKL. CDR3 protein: CASSQDFHEQFF. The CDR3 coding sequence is TGCGCCAGCAGCCAAGATTTCCATGAGCAGTTCTTC.

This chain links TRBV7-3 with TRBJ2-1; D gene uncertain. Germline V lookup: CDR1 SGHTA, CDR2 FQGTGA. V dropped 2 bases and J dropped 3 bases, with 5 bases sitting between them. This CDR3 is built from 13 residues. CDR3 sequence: CASSLLGYNEQFF. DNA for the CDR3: TGTGCCAGCAGCTTACTGGGCTACAATGAGCAGTTCTTC.

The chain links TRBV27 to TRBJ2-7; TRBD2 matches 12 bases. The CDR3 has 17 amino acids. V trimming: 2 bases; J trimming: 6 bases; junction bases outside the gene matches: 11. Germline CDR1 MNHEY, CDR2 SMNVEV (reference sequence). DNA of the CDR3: TGTGCCAGCAGTTTAAGGGACGCGACTAGCGGGAGCCGCGAGCAGTACTTC. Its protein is CASSLRDATSGSREQYF.

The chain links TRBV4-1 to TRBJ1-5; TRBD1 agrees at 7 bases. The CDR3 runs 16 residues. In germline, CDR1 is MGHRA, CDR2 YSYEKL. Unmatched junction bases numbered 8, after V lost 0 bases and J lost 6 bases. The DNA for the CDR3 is TGCGCCAGCAGCCAAGAGGGACAGTATTCTAGTCAGCCCCAGCATTTT. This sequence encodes CASSQEGQYSSQPQHF.

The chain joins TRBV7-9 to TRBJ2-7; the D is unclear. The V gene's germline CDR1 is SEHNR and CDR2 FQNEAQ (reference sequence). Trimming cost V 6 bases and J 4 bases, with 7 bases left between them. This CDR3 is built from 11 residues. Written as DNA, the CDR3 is TGTGCCAGCAGAGAATTGTACGAGCAGTACTTC. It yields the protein CASRELYEQYF.